This TCR beta chain was found in a study of T-cell memory formation after mild COVID-19 (dated by TCRdb to 2020 to 2023). Context from the whole study: Most TCR sequence clusters were specific to one of the two donors. The cohort comprised two young, previously healthy adult volunteers, one female and one male. Longitudinal TCRalpha and TCRbeta repertoire sequencing tracked T-cell clones expanding and contracting after mild COVID-19 in a couple of donors. The investigation overall reported the following: Contracting CD4+ clones were found mainly in CM and EM memory subsets, while CD8+ clones were enriched in EMRA. SARS-CoV-2 specificity of the second-wave clones peaking on day 37 was not confirmed. Some responding clones were detected in pre-infection memory, suggesting pre-existing cross-reactive memory T cells joined the SARS-CoV-2 response. Clones that contracted from day 15 to 85 showed balanced CD4/CD8 phenotypes, whereas a second wave of clones that expanded from day 15 to 37 leaned towards CD4+. The study covered only two mild cases, and larger cohorts including severe cases with pre-infection samples were considered necessary.

The CDR3 runs 15 amino acids, cysteine and phenylalanine included. Only the CDR3 portion is preserved as DNA: 45 bases, with reading frame beginning at the first base. From V the trimming removes 1 base and from J it removes 5 bases, while the gene matches leave 6 bases of the junction unaccounted for. As encoded in the germline V gene, CDR1 is LGHNA while CDR2 is YSLEER. Sequenced using an Illumina NovaSeq 6000. Using 5'RACE with constant-segment primers, TCRalpha and TCRbeta cDNA libraries were constructed, with sample barcodes and unique molecular identifiers added in the process. RNA was extracted from every sample with Trizol reagent. The libraries were amplified in two PCR steps, and the second step added a second sample barcode and Illumina TruSeq adapters. Sequencing of libraries was performed on an Illumina NovaSeq with 2 x 150 bp paired-end reads. Per the original workflow: Demultiplexing of reads and collapsing into UMI-guided consensus sequences were performed with migec v1.2.7. Using mixcr v2.1.11, UMI consensuses were aligned to TRA and TRB V and J templates and then assembled into clonotypes. A clonotype was counted as expanded or contracted only if both edgeR and NoisET called the change significant, with noise models trained on biological replicates. For edgeR calls, a false discovery rate-adjusted p below 0.01 and a log2 fold-change threshold of 1 were applied. PCA with hierarchical clustering of max-normalized trajectories of the 1000 most abundant clonotypes was used as exploratory dynamics analysis. Separately sequenced CD4+ and CD8+ repertoires were used to assign the CD4 or CD8 phenotype of responding clones. TCRdb's own reprocessing of the public reads used fastp at Q25 and MiXCR and kept productive beta chains. Each entry is one CDR3 protein sequence, shown with its most common DNA and genes. The V and J calls, along with clone size, are taken from TCRdb and not from the paper's own processing. The sample table holds 110,000 or so distinct CDR3 sequences, of which 20% to 25% were seen once. Together, the top ten hold under 50% of the sample.

PBMCs were isolated by Ficoll-Paque density gradient centrifugation. This clonotype appeared a few times. What this receptor recognizes is not known. No clone much larger than this one lies a single base away; base qualities are absent. The specimen was PBMCs or a T cell subset sorted from them (not recorded which). The chain couples TRBV4-3 to TRBJ2-3; a stretch of 7 junction bases matches TRBD1. The receptor was isolated from a man younger than 35 who had mild COVID-19 (a few samples of this study predate the infection). The sample titles of this study are shuffled in the database, so cell type and time point are left out; the donor was told from shared clones. The DNA is as follows: TGCGCCAGCAGCCAAGGCGACAGGGCGGTAGATACGCAGTATTTT. Its product reads: CASSQGDRAVDTQYF.